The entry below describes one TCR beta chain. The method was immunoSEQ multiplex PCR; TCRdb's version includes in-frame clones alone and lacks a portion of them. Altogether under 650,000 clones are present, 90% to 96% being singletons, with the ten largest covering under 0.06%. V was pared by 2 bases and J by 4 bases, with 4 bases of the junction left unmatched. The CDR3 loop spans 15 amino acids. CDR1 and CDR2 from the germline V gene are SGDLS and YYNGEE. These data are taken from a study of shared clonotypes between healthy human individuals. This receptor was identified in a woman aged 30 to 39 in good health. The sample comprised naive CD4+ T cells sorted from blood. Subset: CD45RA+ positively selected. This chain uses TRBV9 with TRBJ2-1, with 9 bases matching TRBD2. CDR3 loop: CASSVLAGTYNEQFF. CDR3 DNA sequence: TGTGCCAGCAGCGTCCTAGCGGGAACTTACAATGAGCAGTTCTTC.